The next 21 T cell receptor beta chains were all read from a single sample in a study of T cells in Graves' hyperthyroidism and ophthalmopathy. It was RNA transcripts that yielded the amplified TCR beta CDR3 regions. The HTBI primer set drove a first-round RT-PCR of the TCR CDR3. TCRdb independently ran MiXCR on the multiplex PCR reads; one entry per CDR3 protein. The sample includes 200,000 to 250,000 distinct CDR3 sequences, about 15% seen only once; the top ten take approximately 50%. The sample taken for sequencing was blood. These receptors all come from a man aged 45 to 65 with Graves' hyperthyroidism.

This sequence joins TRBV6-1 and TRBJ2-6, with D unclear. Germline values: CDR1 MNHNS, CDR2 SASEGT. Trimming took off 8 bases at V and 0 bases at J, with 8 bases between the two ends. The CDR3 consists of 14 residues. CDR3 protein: CASGSLSGANVLTF. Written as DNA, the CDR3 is TGTGCCAGCGGATCCCTCTCTGGGGCCAACGTCCTGACTTTC.

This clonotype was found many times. The CDR3 DNA is TGTGCCAGCAGCCCCCTAGCGGTCCGAGGGTACGAGCAGTACTTC. Amino acids: CASSPLAVRGYEQYF. The rearrangement joins TRBV11-1 to TRBJ2-7; 7 bases line up with TRBD2. V shed 5 bases and J 4 bases; nucleotides not matched to a gene: 11. CDR3 length: 15 residues. Germline CDR1 is SGHAT and CDR2 is FQDESV (reference sequence). Drawing the rest from reference TRBV11-1 and TRBJ2-7, the complete variable domain is EAEVAQSPRYKITEKSQAVAFWCDPISGHATLYWYRQILGQGPELLVQFQDESVVDDSQLPKDRFSAERLKGVDSTLKIQPAELGDSAMYLCASSPLAVRGYEQYFGPGTRLTVT.

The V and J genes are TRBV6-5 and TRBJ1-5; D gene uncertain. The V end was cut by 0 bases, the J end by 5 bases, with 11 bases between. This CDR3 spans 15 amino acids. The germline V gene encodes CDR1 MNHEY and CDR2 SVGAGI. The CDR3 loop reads CASSYSFREDQPQHF. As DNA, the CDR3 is TGTGCCAGCAGTTACTCGTTCCGGGAAGATCAGCCCCAGCATTTT.

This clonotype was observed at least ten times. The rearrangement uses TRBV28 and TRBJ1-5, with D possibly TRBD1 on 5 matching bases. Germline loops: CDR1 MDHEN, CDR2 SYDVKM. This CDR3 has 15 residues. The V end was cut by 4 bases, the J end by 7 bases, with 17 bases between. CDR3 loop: CASSSPTAGKQPQHF. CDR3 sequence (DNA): TGTGCCAGCAGTTCACCGACAGCGGGAAAACAGCCCCAGCATTTT.

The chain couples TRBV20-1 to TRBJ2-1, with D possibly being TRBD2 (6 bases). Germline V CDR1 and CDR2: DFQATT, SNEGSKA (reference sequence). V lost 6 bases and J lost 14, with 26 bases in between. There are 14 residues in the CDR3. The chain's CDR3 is CSANSGGLAGMEFF. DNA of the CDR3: TGCAGTGCCAATAGTGGGGGGTTGGCGGGAATGGAGTTCTTC.

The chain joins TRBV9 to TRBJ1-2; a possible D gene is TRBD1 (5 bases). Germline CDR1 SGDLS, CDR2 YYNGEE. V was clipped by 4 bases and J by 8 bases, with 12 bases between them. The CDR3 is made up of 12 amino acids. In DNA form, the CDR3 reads TGTGCCAGCAGCTGGGGCCACGGCGGCTACACCTTC. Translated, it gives CASSWGHGGYTF.

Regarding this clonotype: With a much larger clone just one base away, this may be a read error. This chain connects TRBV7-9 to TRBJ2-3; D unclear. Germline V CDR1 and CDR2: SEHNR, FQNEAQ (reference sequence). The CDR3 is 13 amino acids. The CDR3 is CVSSLSRPDTQYF. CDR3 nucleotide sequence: TGTGTCAGCAGCTTATCTCGGCCAGATACGCAGTATTTT. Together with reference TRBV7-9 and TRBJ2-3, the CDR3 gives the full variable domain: DTGVSQNPRHKITKRGQNVTFRCDPISEHNRLYWYRQTLGQGPEFLTYFQNEAQLEKSRLLSDRFSAERPKGSFSTLEIQRTEQGDSAMYLCVSSLSRPDTQYFGPGTRLTVL.

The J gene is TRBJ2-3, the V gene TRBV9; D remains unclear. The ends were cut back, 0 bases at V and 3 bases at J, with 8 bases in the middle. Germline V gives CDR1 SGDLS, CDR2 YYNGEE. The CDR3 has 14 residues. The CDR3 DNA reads TGTGCCAGCAGCGTAGACGTTGGGACAGATACGCAGTATTTT. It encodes CASSVDVGTDTQYF.

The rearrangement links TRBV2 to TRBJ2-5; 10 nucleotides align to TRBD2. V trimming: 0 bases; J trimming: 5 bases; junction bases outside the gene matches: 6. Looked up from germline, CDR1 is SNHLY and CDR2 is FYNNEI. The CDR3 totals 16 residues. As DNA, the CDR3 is TGTGCCAGCAGTGAAGCGTACCAGCGGGAGGGGGAGACCCAGTACTTC. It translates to CASSEAYQREGETQYF. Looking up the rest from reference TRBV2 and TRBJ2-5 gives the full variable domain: EPEVTQTPSHQVTQMGQEVILRCVPISNHLYFYWYRQILGQKVEFLVSFYNNEISEKSEIFDDQFSVERPDGSNFTLKIRSTKLEDSAMYFCASSEAYQREGETQYFGPGTRLLVL.

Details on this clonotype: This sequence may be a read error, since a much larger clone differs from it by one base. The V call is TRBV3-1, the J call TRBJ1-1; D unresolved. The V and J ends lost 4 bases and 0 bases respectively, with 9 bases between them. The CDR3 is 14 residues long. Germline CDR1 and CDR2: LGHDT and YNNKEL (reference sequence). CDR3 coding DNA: TGTGCCAGCAGCCGAAGAAATCTGAACACTGAAGCTTTCTTT. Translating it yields CASSRRNLNTEAFF.

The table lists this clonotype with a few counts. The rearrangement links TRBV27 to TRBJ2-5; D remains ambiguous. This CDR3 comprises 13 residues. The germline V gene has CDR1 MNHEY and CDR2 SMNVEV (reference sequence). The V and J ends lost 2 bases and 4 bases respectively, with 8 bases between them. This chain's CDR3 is CASSLPGRETQYF. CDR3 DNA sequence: TGTGCCAGCAGTTTACCCGGACGAGAGACCCAGTACTTC.

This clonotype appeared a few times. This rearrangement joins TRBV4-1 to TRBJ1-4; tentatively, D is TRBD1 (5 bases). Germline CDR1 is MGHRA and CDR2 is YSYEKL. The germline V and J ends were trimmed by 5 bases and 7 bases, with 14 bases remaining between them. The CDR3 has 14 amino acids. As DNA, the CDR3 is TGCGCCAGCAGCGACGTTCTCAGGGTTGAAAAACTGTTTTTT. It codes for CASSDVLRVEKLFF.

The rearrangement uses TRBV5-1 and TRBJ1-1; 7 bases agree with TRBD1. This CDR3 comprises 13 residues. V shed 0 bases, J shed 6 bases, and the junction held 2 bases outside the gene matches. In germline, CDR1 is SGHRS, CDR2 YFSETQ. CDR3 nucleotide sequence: TGCGCCAGCAGCTTGGCCGGGACAGCTGAAGCTTTCTTT. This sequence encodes CASSLAGTAEAFF. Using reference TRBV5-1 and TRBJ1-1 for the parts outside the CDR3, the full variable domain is KAGVTQTPRYLIKTRGQQVTLSCSPISGHRSVSWYQQTPGQGLQFLFEYFSETQRNKGNFPGRFSGRQFSNSRSEMNVSTLELGDSALYLCASSLAGTAEAFFGQGTRLTVV.

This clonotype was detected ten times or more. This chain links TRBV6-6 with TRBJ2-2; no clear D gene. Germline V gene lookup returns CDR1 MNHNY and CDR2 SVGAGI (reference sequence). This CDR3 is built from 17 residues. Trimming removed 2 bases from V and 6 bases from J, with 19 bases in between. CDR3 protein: CASSYGLGSSGAGELFF. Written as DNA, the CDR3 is TGTGCCAGCAGTTACGGGCTGGGGTCTAGTGGTGCCGGGGAGCTGTTTTTT.

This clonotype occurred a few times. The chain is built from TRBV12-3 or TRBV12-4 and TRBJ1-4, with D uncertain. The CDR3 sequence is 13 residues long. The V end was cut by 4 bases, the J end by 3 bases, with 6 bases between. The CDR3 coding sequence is TGTGCCAGCAGTTGGGGATCTAATGAAAAACTGTTTTTT. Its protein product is CASSWGSNEKLFF.

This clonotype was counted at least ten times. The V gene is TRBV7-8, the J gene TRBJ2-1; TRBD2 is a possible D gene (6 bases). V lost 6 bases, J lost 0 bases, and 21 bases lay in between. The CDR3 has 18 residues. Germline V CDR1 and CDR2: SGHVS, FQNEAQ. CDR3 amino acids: CASSLISGGASSYNEQFF. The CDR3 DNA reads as TGTGCCAGCAGTCTCATATCCGGGGGTGCTAGCTCCTACAATGAGCAGTTCTTC. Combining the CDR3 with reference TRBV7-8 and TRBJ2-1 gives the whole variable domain GAGVSQSPRYKVAKRGQDVALRCDPISGHVSLFWYQQALGQGPEFLTYFQNEAQLDKSGLPSDRFFAERPEGSVSTLKIQRTQQEDSAVYLCASSLISGGASSYNEQFFGPGTRLTVL.

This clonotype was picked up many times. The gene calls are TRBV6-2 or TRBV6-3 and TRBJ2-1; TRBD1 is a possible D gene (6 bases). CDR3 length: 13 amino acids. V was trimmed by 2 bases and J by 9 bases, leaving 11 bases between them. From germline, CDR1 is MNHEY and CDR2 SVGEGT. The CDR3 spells CASSYQGLSEQFF. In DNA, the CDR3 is TGTGCCAGCAGTTACCAGGGGCTGAGTGAGCAGTTCTTC.

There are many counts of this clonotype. The CDR3 here is CASSPTLARADTQYF. CDR3 DNA: TGTGCCAGCAGTCCTACCTTAGCTAGGGCAGATACGCAGTATTTT. The rearrangement uses TRBV7-3 and TRBJ2-3, with no clear D. Trimming pared 6 bases from V and 4 bases from J, leaving 17 bases between. CDR3 length equals 15 residues. Looked up from germline, CDR1 is SGHTA and CDR2 is FQGTGA. Using reference TRBV7-3 and TRBJ2-3 for the parts outside the CDR3, the full variable domain is GAGVSQTPSNKVTEKGKYVELRCDPISGHTALYWYRQSLGQGPEFLIYFQGTGAADDSGLPNDRFFAVRPEGSVSTLKIQRTERGDSAVYLCASSPTLARADTQYFGPGTRLTVL.

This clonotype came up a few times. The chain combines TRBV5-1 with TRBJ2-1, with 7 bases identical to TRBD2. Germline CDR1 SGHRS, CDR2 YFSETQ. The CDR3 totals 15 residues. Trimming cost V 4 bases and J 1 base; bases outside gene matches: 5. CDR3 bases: TGCGCCAGCAGCGCTGCGGGAGAGTCCTACAATGAGCAGTTCTTC. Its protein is CASSAAGESYNEQFF.

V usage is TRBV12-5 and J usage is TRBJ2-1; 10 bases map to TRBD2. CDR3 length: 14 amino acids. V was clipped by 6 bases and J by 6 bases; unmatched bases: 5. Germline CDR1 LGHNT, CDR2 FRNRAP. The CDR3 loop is CASGDLAGVNEQFF. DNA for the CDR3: TGTGCTAGTGGGGACCTAGCGGGAGTCAATGAGCAGTTCTTC.

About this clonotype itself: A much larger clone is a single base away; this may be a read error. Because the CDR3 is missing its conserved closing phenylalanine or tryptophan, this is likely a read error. The CDR3 nucleotides are TGTGCCAGCAGTTTAAGTGGTGGGGCCTCCTACGAGCAGTACCTC. This sequence encodes CASSLSGGASYEQYL. The chain recombines TRBV28 with TRBJ2-7; D may be TRBD1 (5 bases). Germline V lookup: CDR1 MDHEN, CDR2 SYDVKM. The V and J ends lost 2 bases and 0 bases respectively, with 11 bases between them. The CDR3 contains 15 residues.